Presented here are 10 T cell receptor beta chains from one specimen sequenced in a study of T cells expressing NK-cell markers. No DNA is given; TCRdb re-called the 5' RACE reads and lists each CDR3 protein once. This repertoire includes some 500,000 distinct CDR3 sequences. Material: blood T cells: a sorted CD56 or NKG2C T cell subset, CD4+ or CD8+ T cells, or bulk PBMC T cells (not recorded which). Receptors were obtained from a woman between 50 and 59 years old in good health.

The CDR3 sequence is CASSPNRTRPRYQETQYF. The gene calls are TRBV3-1 and TRBJ2-5; TCRdb reports TRBD1, a call that lacks DNA to check it against. Germline V gene data show CDR1 as LGHDT and CDR2 as YNNKEL (reference sequence). CDR3 length equals 18 residues.

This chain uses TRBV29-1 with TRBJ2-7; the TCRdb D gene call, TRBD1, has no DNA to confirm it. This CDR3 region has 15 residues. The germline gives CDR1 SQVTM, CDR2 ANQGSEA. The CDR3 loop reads CSVRIQGRSSYEQYF.

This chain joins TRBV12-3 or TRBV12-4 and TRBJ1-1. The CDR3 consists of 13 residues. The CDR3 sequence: CASSSGFFGEAFF.

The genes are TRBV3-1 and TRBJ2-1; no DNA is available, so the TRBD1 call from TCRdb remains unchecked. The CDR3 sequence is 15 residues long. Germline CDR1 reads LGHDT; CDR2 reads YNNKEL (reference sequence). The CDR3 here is CASSLEGESYNEQFF.

CDR3 region: CASSLVLGLSTDTQYF. The V and J genes are TRBV11-2 and TRBJ2-3; TCRdb designates TRBD2, a call that cannot be tested without DNA. CDR3 length equals 16 residues. Germline assignment: CDR1 SGHAT and CDR2 FQNNGV.

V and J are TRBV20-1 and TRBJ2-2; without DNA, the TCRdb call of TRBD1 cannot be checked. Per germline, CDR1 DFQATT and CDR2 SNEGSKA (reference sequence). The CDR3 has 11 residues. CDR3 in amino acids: CSAKGGGELFF.

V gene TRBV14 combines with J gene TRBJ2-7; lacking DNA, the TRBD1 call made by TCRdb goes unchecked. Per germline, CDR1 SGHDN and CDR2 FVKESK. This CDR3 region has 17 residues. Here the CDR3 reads CASSQPPGGPPPYEQYF.

CDR3 sequence reads: CASAYPQGTQYF. J is TRBJ2-5 and V is TRBV2. The CDR3 runs 12 residues. Germline loops: CDR1 SNHLY, CDR2 FYNNEI.

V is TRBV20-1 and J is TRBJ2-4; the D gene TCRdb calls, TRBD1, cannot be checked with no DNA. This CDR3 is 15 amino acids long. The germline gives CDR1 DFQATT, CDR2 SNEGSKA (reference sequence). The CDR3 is CSANRGLGAKNIQYF.

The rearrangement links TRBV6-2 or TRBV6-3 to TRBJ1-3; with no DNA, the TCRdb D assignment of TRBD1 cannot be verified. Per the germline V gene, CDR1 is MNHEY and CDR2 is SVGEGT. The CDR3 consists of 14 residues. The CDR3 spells CASNGSGRGNTIYF.